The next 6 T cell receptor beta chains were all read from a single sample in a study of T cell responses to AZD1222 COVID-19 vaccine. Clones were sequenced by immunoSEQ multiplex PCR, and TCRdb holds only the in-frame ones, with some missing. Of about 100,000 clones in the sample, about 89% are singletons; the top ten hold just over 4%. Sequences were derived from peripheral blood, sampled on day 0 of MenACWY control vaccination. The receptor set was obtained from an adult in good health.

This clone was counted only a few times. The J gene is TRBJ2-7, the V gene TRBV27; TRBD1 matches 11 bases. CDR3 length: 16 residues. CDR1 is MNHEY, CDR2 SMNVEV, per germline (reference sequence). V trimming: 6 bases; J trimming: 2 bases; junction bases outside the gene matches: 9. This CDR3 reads CASSYSTGQGAYEQYF. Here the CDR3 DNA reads TGTGCCAGCAGCTATTCTACGGGACAGGGGGCCTACGAGCAGTACTTC.

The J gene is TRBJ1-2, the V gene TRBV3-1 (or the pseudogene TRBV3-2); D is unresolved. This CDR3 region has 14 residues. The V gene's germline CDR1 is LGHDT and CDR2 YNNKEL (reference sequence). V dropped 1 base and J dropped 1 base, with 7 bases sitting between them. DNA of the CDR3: TGTGCCAGCAGCCAAGCGGGCAGTAACTATGGCTACACCTTC. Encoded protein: CASSQAGSNYGYTF.

In DNA, the CDR3 is TGTGCCAGCAGCGTAGGCCGGGCGGCAGATACGCAGTATTTT. Its protein product is CASSVGRAADTQYF. The chain joins TRBV9 to TRBJ2-3; D is undetermined. CDR3 length: 14 residues. Trimming pared 0 bases from V and 4 bases from J, leaving 9 bases between. CDR1 is SGDLS and CDR2 is YYNGEE in the germline V gene.

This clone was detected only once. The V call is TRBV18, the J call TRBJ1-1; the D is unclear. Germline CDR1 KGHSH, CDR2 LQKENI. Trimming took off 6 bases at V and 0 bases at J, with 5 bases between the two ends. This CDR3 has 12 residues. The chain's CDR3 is CASSRLNTEAFF. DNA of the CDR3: TGTGCCAGCTCCCGGTTGAACACTGAAGCTTTCTTT. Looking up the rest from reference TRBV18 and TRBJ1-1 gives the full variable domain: NAGVMQNPRHLVRRRGQEARLRCSPMKGHSHVYWYRQLPEEGLKFMVYLQKENIIDESGMPKERFSAEFPKEGPSILRIQQVVRGDSAAYFCASSRLNTEAFFGQGTRLTVV.

The CDR3 DNA reads as TGCGCCAGCAGCCAAGCCCCAGGGTTCTCCTACGAGCAGTACTTC. As protein: CASSQAPGFSYEQYF. V and J are TRBV4-1 and TRBJ2-7; TRBD1 might be the D (5 bases). This CDR3 spans 15 amino acids. Trimming stripped 1 base from V and 0 bases from J, with 10 bases between. Germline V gene data show CDR1 as MGHRA and CDR2 as YSYEKL.

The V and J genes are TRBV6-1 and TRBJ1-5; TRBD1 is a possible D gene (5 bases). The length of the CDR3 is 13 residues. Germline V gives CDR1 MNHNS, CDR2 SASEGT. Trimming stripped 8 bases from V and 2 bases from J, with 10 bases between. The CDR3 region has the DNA TGTGCCAGCCGGGGCGCACGCAATCAGCCCCAGCATTTT. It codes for CASRGARNQPQHF.